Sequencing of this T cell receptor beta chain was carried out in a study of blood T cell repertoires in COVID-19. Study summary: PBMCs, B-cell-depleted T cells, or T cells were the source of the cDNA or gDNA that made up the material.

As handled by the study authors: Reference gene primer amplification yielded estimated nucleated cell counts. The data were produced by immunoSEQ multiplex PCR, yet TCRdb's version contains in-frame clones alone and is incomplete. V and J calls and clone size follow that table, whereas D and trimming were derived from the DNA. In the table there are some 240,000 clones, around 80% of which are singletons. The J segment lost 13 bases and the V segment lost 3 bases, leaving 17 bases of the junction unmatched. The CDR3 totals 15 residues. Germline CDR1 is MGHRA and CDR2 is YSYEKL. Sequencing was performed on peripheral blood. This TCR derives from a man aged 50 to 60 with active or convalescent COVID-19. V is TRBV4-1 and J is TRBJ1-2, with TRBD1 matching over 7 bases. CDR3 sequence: CASSQAGTARYSGTF. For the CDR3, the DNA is TGCGCCAGCAGCCAGGCCGGGACAGCCCGGTATTCGGGCACCTTC.